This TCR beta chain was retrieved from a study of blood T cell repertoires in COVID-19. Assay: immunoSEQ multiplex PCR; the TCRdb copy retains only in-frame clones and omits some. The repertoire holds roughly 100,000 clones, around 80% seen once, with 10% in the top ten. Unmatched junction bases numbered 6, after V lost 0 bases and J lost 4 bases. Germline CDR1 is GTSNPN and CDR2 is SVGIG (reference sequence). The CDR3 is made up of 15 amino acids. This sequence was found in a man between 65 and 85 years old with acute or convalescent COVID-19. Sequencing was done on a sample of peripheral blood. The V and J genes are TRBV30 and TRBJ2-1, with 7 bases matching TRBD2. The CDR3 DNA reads TGTGCCTGGAGTGTAGGCCACGGGGGGTACAATGAGCAGTTCTTC. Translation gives CAWSVGHGGYNEQFF.